The entry below gives a single TCR beta chain sequence along with its context. Other DNA sequences in the same sample also yield this CDR3. This specimen belongs to a study of control samples from healthy donors and cancer patients. Germline values: CDR1 KGHSH, CDR2 LQKENI. The V gene lost 3 bases and the J gene lost 7 bases, with 10 bases spanning the gap. The CDR3 loop spans 12 amino acids. Repertoires were generated with immunoSEQ multiplex PCR, while TCRdb's copy carries only in-frame clones and drops some. The sample records 150,000 to 200,000 clones, roughly nine tenths being singletons. The V gene is TRBV18, the J gene TRBJ2-7; no clear D. The specimen sequenced was blood. This clonotype was sampled from a woman aged 25-40 years in good health. CDR3 region: CASSPGGYEQYF. Here the CDR3 DNA reads TGTGCCAGCTCACCTGGCGGTTATGAGCAGTACTTC. The full variable domain, completed using reference TRBV18 and TRBJ2-7, is NAGVMQNPRHLVRRRGQEARLRCSPMKGHSHVYWYRQLPEEGLKFMVYLQKENIIDESGMPKERFSAEFPKEGPSILRIQQVVRGDSAAYFCASSPGGYEQYFGPGTRLTVT.